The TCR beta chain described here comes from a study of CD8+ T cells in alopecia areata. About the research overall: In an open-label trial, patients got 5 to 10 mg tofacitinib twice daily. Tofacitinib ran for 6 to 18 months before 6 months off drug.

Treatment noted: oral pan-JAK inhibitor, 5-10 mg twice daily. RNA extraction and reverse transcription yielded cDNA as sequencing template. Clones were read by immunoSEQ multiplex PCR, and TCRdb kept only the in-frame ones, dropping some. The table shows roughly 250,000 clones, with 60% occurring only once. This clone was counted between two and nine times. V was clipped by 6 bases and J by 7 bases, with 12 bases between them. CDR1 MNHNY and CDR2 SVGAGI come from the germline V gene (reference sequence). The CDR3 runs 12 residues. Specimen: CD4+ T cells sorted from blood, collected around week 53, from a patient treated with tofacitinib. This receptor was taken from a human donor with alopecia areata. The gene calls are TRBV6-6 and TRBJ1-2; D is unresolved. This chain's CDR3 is CASSPTVAGYTF. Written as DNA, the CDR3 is TGTGCCAGCAGCCCGACCGTCGCTGGCTACACCTTC.